These 29 T cell receptor beta chains share one sample of origin, sequenced in a study of blood T cells in healthy people across ages. The authors ran a second PCR of 7 to 11 cycles using a sample-barcoded 5' primer and a J-beta primer mix. Each CDR3 protein gets one entry after TCRdb re-called the 5' RACE reads with MiXCR. This table holds about 830,000 distinct CDR3 sequences, around 68% found once. The material sequenced was blood. These TCRs come from a man aged 25 to 40 in good health.

This clonotype was counted between two and nine times. The V and J genes are TRBV20-1 and TRBJ2-1, with 7 bases matching TRBD2. Germline V gene data show CDR1 as DFQATT and CDR2 as SNEGSKA (reference sequence). The CDR3 covers 15 residues. The J segment lost 10 bases and the V segment lost 0 bases, leaving 12 bases of the junction unmatched. The DNA of the CDR3 is TGCAGTGCTAGAGATAGGTTTATAGCGGGCCAAGAGCAGTTCTTC. Its protein product is CSARDRFIAGQEQFF.

This clonotype has a count of ten or more. The V gene is TRBV28, the J gene TRBJ1-2; D remains unclear. Germline V CDR1 and CDR2: MDHEN, SYDVKM. This CDR3 is 12 amino acids long. V was pared by 2 bases and J by 4 bases, with 5 bases between. For the CDR3, the DNA is TGTGCCAGCAGTTTAGGCACCTATGGCTACACCTTC. This sequence encodes CASSLGTYGYTF.

CDR3 loop: CSARDLGGTSTYNEQYF. CDR3 nucleotide sequence: TGCAGTGCTAGAGATCTGGGGGGGACTAGTACCTACAATGAGCAGTACTTC. The J gene is TRBJ2-1, the V gene TRBV20-1; 8 bases agree with TRBD2. The J call may be mistaken, given a closer DNA end match to TRBJ2-7. The germline gives CDR1 DFQATT, CDR2 SNEGSKA (reference sequence). The CDR3 consists of 17 residues.

The V call is TRBV4-3, the J call TRBJ2-1, with D maybe TRBD2 (5 bases). Looked up from germline, CDR1 is LGHNA and CDR2 is YSLEER. V dropped 1 base and J dropped 5 bases, with 15 bases sitting between them. The length of the CDR3 is 16 residues. This CDR3 reads CASSQGGFGGDNEQFF. The CDR3 DNA is TGCGCCAGCAGCCAAGGAGGGTTTGGTGGGGACAATGAGCAGTTCTTC.

The rearrangement joins TRBV6-1 to TRBJ2-4; possible D gene TRBD1, 6 bases. V was pared by 7 bases and J by 4 bases, with 17 bases between. The CDR3 covers 15 residues. In germline, CDR1 is MNHNS, CDR2 SASEGT. The CDR3 nucleotides read TGTGCCAGCATCCTTGGAACTACAGGGAAAAACATTCAGTACTTC. It is translated as CASILGTTGKNIQYF.

The chain employs TRBV27 and TRBJ2-1; 7 nucleotides match TRBD2. The tail of the sequence fits TRBJ2-7 better, so the J call may be wrong. CDR1 and CDR2 from the germline V gene are MNHEY and SMNVEV (reference sequence). CDR3 length: 14 residues. CDR3 region: CASRPGLPGYEQYF. The CDR3 region has the DNA TGTGCCAGCAGGCCGGGACTACCCGGCTACGAGCAGTACTTC.

This clonotype was observed a few times. V usage is TRBV29-1 and J usage is TRBJ1-4; 8 bases agree with TRBD1. The germline gives CDR1 SQVTM, CDR2 ANQGSEA. V shed 0 bases, J shed 7 bases, and the junction held 7 bases outside the gene matches. The CDR3 is 15 amino acids. The chain's CDR3 is CSVEDRTGFAEKLFF. Here the CDR3 DNA reads TGCAGCGTTGAAGACCGGACAGGGTTCGCTGAAAAACTGTTTTTT.

The V and J genes are TRBV7-9 and TRBJ2-1, with D possibly being TRBD2 (5 bases). This CDR3 contains 15 residues. Trimming left V 7 bases short and J 6 bases short, with 19 bases between. Germline V gene lookup returns CDR1 SEHNR and CDR2 FQNEAQ (reference sequence). DNA of the CDR3: TGTGCCAGCATCCTAACGGCTAGCCCCATCAATGAGCAGTTCTTC. Translated, it gives CASILTASPINEQFF.

This clonotype showed up just a few times. The chain recombines TRBV15 with TRBJ2-5; either TRBD1 or TRBD2 may supply D (5 bases each). The CDR3 extends over 14 amino acids. Trimming left V 3 bases short and J 4 bases short, with 12 bases between. From germline, CDR1 is LNHNV and CDR2 YYDKDF (reference sequence). Written as DNA, the CDR3 is TGTGCCACCAGCAGGAGGGGACCGCGAGAGACCCAGTACTTC. Protein product: CATSRRGPRETQYF.

The V call is TRBV9, the J call TRBJ2-5, with a tentative D call TRBD2 (6 bases). The CDR3 loop spans 14 amino acids. CDR1 SGDLS and CDR2 YYNGEE come from the germline V gene. V lost 3 bases to trimming and J lost 11 bases, with 20 bases between them. The CDR3 here is CASSAGDPNREQYF. The CDR3 DNA is TGTGCCAGCAGCGCCGGCGACCCGAACCGGGAGCAGTACTTC. Combining the CDR3 with reference TRBV9 and TRBJ2-5 gives the whole variable domain DSGVTQTPKHLITATGQRVTLRCSPRSGDLSVYWYQQSLDQGLQFLIQYYNGEERAKGNILERFSAQQFPDLHSELNLSSLELGDSALYFCASSAGDPNREQYFGPGTRLLVL.

This clonotype was recorded only once. This chain connects TRBV29-1 to TRBJ1-2, with D maybe TRBD1 (5 bases). The CDR3 length is 14 residues. Trimming removed 3 bases from V and 3 bases from J, with 14 bases in between. In germline, CDR1 is SQVTM, CDR2 ANQGSEA. CDR3 coding DNA: TGCAGCGTTGATCTGCCGGGGGGGGACTATGGCTACACCTTC. It yields the protein CSVDLPGGDYGYTF.

The chain recombines TRBV12-3 or TRBV12-4 with TRBJ1-1, with TRBD1 as a possible D gene (5 bases). The CDR3 length is 14 residues. Trimming shortened V by 6 bases and J by 1 base, and 12 bases separated the two germline ends. DNA of the CDR3: TGTGCCAGCAGGTGGACCCAGGGGAACACTGAAGCTTTCTTT. Its translation: CASRWTQGNTEAFF.

V is TRBV25-1 and J is TRBJ1-1; unclear D gene. The V end was cut by 2 bases, the J end by 0 bases, with 7 bases between. This CDR3 region has 14 residues. Per the germline V gene, CDR1 is MGHDK and CDR2 is SYGVNS. CDR3 sequence reads: CASSERNMNTEAFF. DNA for the CDR3: TGTGCCAGCAGTGAACGGAACATGAACACTGAAGCTTTCTTT.

The chain uses TRBV25-1 and TRBJ2-1; D possibly corresponds to TRBD1 (6 bases). Trimming left V 6 bases short and J 4 bases short, with 19 bases between. The CDR3 runs 16 residues. CDR1 is MGHDK, CDR2 SYGVNS, per germline. CDR3 DNA sequence: TGTGCCAGCAGCCCTTCCAGGGGAGACTCTTACAATGAGCAGTTCTTC. Translated: CASSPSRGDSYNEQFF.

This clonotype has just a few counts. The rearrangement joins TRBV12-3 or TRBV12-4 to TRBJ1-1; 7 bases fit TRBD1. The CDR3 totals 12 residues. Trimming took 6 bases from V and 11 from J; bases not matched to a gene: 9. The CDR3 coding sequence is TGTGCCAGCAGGCCCCGGGACAGAGGCGCTTTCTTT. This sequence encodes CASRPRDRGAFF.

J is TRBJ1-4 and V is TRBV28, with D maybe TRBD1 (5 bases). This CDR3 is 15 amino acids long. V shed 6 bases and J shed 0 bases, with 11 bases lying between them. From germline, CDR1 is MDHEN and CDR2 SYDVKM. CDR3 sequence reads: CASSGTSTTNEKLFF. CDR3 nucleotides: TGTGCCAGCAGCGGGACTTCCACAACTAATGAAAAACTGTTTTTT.

This chain connects TRBV4-3 to TRBJ2-1; 12 bases agree with TRBD2. CDR1 is LGHNA and CDR2 is YSLEER in the germline V gene. V lost 1 base to trimming and J lost 4 bases; unmatched junction nucleotides: 5. This CDR3 has 17 amino acids. CDR3 sequence (DNA): TGCGCCAGCAGCCAAGGTGCGCTAGCGGGGGGGTACAATGAGCAGTTCTTC. Protein: CASSQGALAGGYNEQFF.

This chain connects TRBV15 to TRBJ1-2; a possible D gene is TRBD1 (6 bases). The CDR3 is 15 residues long. The V end lost 1 base, the J end lost 7 bases, and 16 bases lay between the germline ends. Germline V CDR1 and CDR2: LNHNV, YYDKDF (reference sequence). The CDR3 protein is CATSRGQVEVTGYTF. The DNA for the CDR3 is TGTGCCACCAGCAGAGGACAGGTTGAGGTAACTGGCTACACCTTC.

This clonotype was recorded at least ten times. The V call is TRBV7-2, the J call TRBJ1-2, with D tentatively TRBD1 (6 bases). The germline V gene encodes CDR1 SGHTA and CDR2 FQGNSA. The length of the CDR3 is 13 residues. Trimming stripped 5 bases from V and 8 bases from J, with 15 bases between. CDR3 DNA: TGTGCCAGCAGCCAGGGGTCTGGGAGAGGCTACACCTTC. This codes for CASSQGSGRGYTF.

This chain uses TRBV25-1 with TRBJ2-1; 8 nucleotides match TRBD1. With V trimmed by 3 bases and J by 1 base, 5 bases remained unmatched. Germline V gene sequence: CDR1 MGHDK, CDR2 SYGVNS. The CDR3 runs 16 residues. The CDR3 bases are TGTGCCAGCAGTGAGCGCCACAGGGGGTCCTACAATGAGCAGTTCTTC. It is translated as CASSERHRGSYNEQFF.

The chain's CDR3 is CATSRAEEETQYF. The CDR3 nucleotides read TGCGCCACCTCACGGGCAGAGGAAGAGACCCAGTACTTC. The genes are TRBV5-1 and TRBJ2-5; D unclear. Trimming pared 9 bases from V and 3 bases from J, leaving 15 bases between. Germline lookup yields CDR1 SGHRS and CDR2 YFSETQ. The CDR3 contains 13 residues. The full variable domain, its missing parts supplied by reference TRBV5-1 and TRBJ2-5, is KAGVTQTPRYLIKTRGQQVTLSCSPISGHRSVSWYQQTPGQGLQFLFEYFSETQRNKGNFPGRFSGRQFSNSRSEMNVSTLELGDSALYLCATSRAEEETQYFGPGTRLLVL.

The rearrangement uses TRBV6-2 or TRBV6-3 and TRBJ2-4; possible D gene TRBD2, 5 bases. The J call may not be correct, given that the DNA end is closer to TRBJ2-7. Germline V lookup: CDR1 MNHEY, CDR2 SVGEGT. The CDR3 is made up of 14 amino acids. The CDR3 loop is CASSSGLPTYEQYF. The DNA of the CDR3 is TGTGCCAGCAGTTCCGGACTGCCCACCTACGAGCAGTACTTC.

The chain recombines TRBV12-5 with TRBJ2-7; 10 bases are a match to TRBD1. J gave up 12 bases and V 1 base, and 3 bases lay outside the gene matches. This CDR3 is built from 12 residues. Germline V CDR1 and CDR2: LGHNT, FRNRAP. The CDR3 DNA is TGTGCTAGTGGTTTGGAGACAGGGGGCACGTACTTC. Protein: CASGLETGGTYF.

The chain recombines TRBV27 with TRBJ1-5, with TRBD1 identical over 7 bases. With 6 bases clipped from V and 0 bases from J, the junction kept 2 bases outside the gene matches. Germline CDR1 is MNHEY and CDR2 is SMNVEV (reference sequence). The CDR3 runs 14 residues. CDR3 region: CASRRQGSNQPQHF. The DNA of the CDR3 is TGTGCCAGCAGGCGACAGGGTAGCAATCAGCCCCAGCATTTT.

This clonotype was seen more than once but under ten times. The chain is built from TRBV9 and TRBJ2-1, with D unclear. V dropped 0 bases and J dropped 10 bases, with 5 bases sitting between them. The CDR3 runs 11 residues. Per germline, CDR1 SGDLS and CDR2 YYNGEE. CDR3 residues: CASSVGREQFF. In DNA form, the CDR3 reads TGTGCCAGCAGCGTAGGGAGAGAGCAGTTCTTC.

A few counts support this clonotype. The rearrangement joins TRBV28 to TRBJ2-4; D may be TRBD1 (6 bases). V was pared by 5 bases and J by 5 bases, with 13 bases between. Germline values: CDR1 MDHEN, CDR2 SYDVKM. The CDR3 covers 14 residues. The CDR3 DNA follows: TGTGCCAGCAGTCTACCAGGGGTGCAAAACATTCAGTACTTC. It yields the protein CASSLPGVQNIQYF.

This clonotype was observed a handful of times. The genes are TRBV29-1 and TRBJ2-1; D is uncertain. CDR1 and CDR2 from the germline V gene are SQVTM and ANQGSEA. This CDR3 contains 14 residues. The V end lost 4 bases, the J end lost 2 bases, and 12 bases lay between the germline ends. This CDR3 reads CSVVIQSAYNEQFF. The CDR3 DNA sequence: TGCAGCGTTGTTATCCAGTCCGCCTACAATGAGCAGTTCTTC.

This clonotype was recorded a few times. The chain combines TRBV10-3 with TRBJ1-1; D uncertain. V lost 7 bases and J 1 base, leaving 13 bases between the germline ends. The CDR3 is 14 amino acids. CDR1 is ENHRY and CDR2 is SYGVKD in the germline V gene. As DNA, the CDR3 is TGTGCCATCACCCCCAGCCTCACGAACACTGAAGCTTTCTTT. This translates into CAITPSLTNTEAFF.

The chain recombines TRBV7-9 with TRBJ2-3, with a weak D call TRBD1 (5 bases). The V gene lost 7 bases and the J gene lost 14 bases, with 7 bases spanning the gap. Germline assignment: CDR1 SEHNR and CDR2 FQNEAQ (reference sequence). The CDR3 is 8 residues long. CDR3 protein: CASTQGYF. The CDR3 region has the DNA TGTGCCAGCACCCAGGGGTATTTT.